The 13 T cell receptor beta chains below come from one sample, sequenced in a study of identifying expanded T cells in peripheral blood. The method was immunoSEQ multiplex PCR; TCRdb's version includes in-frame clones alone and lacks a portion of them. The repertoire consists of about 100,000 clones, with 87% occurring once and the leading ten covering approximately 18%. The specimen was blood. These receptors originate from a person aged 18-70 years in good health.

DNA for the CDR3: TGTGCCAGCAGCCCCGGACACCTCAACTCACCCCTCCACTTT. Its protein is CASSPGHLNSPLHF. The chain uses TRBV5-6 and TRBJ1-6, with a weak D call TRBD1 (5 bases). CDR1 and CDR2 (germline): SGHDT, YYEEEE. V gave up 4 bases and J gave up 10 bases, with 15 bases separating them. This CDR3 is built from 14 residues.

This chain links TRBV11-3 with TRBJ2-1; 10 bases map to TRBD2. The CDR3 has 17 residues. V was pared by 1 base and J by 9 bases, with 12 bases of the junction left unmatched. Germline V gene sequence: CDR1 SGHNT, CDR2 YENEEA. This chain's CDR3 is CASSLGPAGGLLGEQFF. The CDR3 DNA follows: TGTGCCAGCAGCTTAGGCCCAGCGGGGGGGCTTCTAGGTGAGCAGTTCTTC.

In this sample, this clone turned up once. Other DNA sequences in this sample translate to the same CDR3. CDR3: CASSQDRGTEAFF. CDR3 coding DNA: TGCGCCAGCAGCCAAGATCGGGGGACTGAAGCTTTCTTT. V usage is TRBV4-3 and J usage is TRBJ1-1, with D tentatively TRBD1 (5 bases). The CDR3 length is 13 residues. The V gene lost 0 bases and the J gene lost 5 bases, with 7 bases spanning the gap. Germline CDR1 reads LGHNA; CDR2 reads YSLEER.

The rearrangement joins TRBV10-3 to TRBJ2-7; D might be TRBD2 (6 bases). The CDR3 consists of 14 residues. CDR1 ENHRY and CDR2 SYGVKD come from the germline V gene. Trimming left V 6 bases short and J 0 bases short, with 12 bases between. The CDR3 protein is CAISSGLISYEQYF. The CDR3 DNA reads TGTGCCATCAGCTCCGGACTAATCTCCTACGAGCAGTACTTC.

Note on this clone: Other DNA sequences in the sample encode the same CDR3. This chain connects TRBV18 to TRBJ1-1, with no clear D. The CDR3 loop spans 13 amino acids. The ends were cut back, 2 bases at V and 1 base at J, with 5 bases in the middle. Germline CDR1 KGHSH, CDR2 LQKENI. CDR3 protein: CASSPGENTEAFF. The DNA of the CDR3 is TGTGCCAGCTCACCAGGGGAGAACACTGAAGCTTTCTTT. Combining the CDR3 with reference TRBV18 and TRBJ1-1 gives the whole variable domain NAGVMQNPRHLVRRRGQEARLRCSPMKGHSHVYWYRQLPEEGLKFMVYLQKENIIDESGMPKERFSAEFPKEGPSILRIQQVVRGDSAAYFCASSPGENTEAFFGQGTRLTVV.

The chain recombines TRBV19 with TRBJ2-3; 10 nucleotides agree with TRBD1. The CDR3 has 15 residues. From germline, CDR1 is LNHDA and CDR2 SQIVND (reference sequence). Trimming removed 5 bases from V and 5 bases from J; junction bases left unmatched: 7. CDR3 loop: CASSDWTGGGDTQYF. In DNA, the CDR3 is TGTGCCAGTAGTGATTGGACAGGGGGAGGAGATACGCAGTATTTT. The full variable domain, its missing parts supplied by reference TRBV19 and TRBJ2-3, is DGGITQSPKYLFRKEGQNVTLSCEQNLNHDAMYWYRQDPGQGLRLIYYSQIVNDFQKGDIAEGYSVSREKKESFPLTVTSAQKNPTAFYLCASSDWTGGGDTQYFGPGTRLTVL.

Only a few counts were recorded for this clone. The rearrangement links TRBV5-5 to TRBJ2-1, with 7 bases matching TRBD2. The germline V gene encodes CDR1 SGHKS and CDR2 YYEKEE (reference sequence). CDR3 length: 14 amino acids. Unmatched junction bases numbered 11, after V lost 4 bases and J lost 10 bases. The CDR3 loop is CASSPLLGGGEQFF. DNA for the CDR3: TGTGCCAGCAGCCCCCTGTTGGGGGGAGGGGAGCAGTTCTTC. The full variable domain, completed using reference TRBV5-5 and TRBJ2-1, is DAGVTQSPTHLIKTRGQQVTLRCSPISGHKSVSWYQQVLGQGPQFIFQYYEKEERGRGNFPDRFSARQFPNYSSELNVNALLLGDSALYLCASSPLLGGGEQFFGPGTRLTVL.

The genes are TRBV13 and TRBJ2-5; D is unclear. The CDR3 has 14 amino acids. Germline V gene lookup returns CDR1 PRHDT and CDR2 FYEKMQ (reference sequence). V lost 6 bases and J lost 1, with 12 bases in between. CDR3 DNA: TGTGCCAGCAGTCGTGGCCGACCCCAAGAGACCCAGTACTTC. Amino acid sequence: CASSRGRPQETQYF.

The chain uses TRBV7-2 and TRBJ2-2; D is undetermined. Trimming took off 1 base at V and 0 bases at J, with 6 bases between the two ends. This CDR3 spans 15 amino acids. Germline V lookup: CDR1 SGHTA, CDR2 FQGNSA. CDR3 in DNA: TGTGCCAGCAGCTTAGTTGGGTCGAACACCGGGGAGCTGTTTTTT. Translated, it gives CASSLVGSNTGELFF.

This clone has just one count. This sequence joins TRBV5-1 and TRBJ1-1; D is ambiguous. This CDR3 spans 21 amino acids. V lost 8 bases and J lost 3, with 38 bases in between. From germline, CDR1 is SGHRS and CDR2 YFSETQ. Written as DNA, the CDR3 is TGCGCCAGATTGTGTAAGGGTTTCGGGGAGCCGGTAGGCGGTTGTGACACTGAAGCTTTCTTT. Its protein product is CARLCKGFGEPVGGCDTEAFF.

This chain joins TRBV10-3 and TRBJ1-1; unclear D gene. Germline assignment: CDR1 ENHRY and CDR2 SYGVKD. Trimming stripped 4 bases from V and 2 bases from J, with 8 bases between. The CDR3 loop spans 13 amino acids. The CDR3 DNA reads TGTGCCATCAGTGGAGGAGAAAACACTGAAGCTTTCTTT. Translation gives CAISGGENTEAFF.

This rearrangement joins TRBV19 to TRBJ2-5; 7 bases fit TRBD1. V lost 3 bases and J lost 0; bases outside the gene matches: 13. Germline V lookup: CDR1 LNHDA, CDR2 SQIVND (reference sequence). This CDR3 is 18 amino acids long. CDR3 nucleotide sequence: TGTGCCAGTAGTATGTGGGCTCCCTCGGGACAGCACCAAGAGACCCAGTACTTC. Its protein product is CASSMWAPSGQHQETQYF.

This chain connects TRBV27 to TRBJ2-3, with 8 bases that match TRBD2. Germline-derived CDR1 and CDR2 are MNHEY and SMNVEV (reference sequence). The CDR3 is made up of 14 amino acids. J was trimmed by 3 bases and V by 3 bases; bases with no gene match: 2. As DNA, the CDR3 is TGTGCCAGCAGTTTCGGCGGGGGGACAGATACGCAGTATTTT. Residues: CASSFGGGTDTQYF.